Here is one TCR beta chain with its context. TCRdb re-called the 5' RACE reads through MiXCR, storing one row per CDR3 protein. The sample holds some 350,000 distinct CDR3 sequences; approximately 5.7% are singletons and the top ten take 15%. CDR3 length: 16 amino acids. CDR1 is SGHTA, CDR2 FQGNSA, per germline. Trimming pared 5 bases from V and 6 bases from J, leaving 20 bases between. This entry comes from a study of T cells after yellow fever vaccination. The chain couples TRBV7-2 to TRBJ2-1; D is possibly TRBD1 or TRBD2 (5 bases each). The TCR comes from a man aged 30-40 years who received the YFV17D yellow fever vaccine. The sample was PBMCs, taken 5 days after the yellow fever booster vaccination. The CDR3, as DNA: TGTGCCAGCAGCCGCCACCGGGACCTCACGGCCAATGAGCAGTTCTTC. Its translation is CASSRHRDLTANEQFF. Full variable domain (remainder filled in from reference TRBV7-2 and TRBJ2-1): GAGVSQSPSNKVTEKGKDVELRCDPISGHTALYWYRQSLGQGLEFLIYFQGNSAPDKSGLPSDRFSAERTGGSVSTLTIQRTQQEDSAVYLCASSRHRDLTANEQFFGPGTRLTVL.